The 7 T cell receptor beta chains listed next were all sequenced from one sample in a study of shared clonotypes between healthy human individuals. The method was immunoSEQ multiplex PCR; TCRdb's version includes in-frame clones alone and lacks a portion of them. Of roughly 2,000,000 clones in the sample, about 94% were seen once. Selected positively for CCR7 and CD45RO-negative, naive CD8 cells excluded terminally differentiated effector memory CD45RA+ cells. Sequenced input: naive CD8+ T cells from PBMCs. Source of these receptors: a man aged 18 to 29 in good health. Some clones in this sample may be carry-over from other donors' samples.

V is TRBV19 and J is TRBJ1-4, with no clear D. CDR3 length: 14 residues. CDR1 and CDR2 (germline): LNHDA, SQIVND (reference sequence). Deletions cut 6 bases from V and 7 bases from J, with 15 bases between. This chain's CDR3 is CASRMMVFGEKLFF. As DNA, the CDR3 is TGTGCCAGTAGGATGATGGTATTTGGTGAAAAACTGTTTTTT.

V is TRBV6-5 and J is TRBJ2-7; the match to TRBD1 covers 8 bases. Germline V gene data show CDR1 as MNHEY and CDR2 as SVGAGI. This CDR3 contains 14 residues. After removal of 0 bases from V and 5 bases from J, the junction contained 3 bases not matched to a gene. The CDR3 DNA reads TGTGCCAGCAGTTACTCCCGGACAGGGAACGAGCAGTACTTC. This gives the protein CASSYSRTGNEQYF.

V gene TRBV7-9 combines with J gene TRBJ2-3, with 9 bases fitting TRBD2. Germline-derived CDR1 and CDR2 are SEHNR and FQNEAQ (reference sequence). The CDR3 has 16 amino acids. The J segment lost 5 bases and the V segment lost 5 bases, leaving 11 bases of the junction unmatched. CDR3 amino acids: CASSPPLAGAGDTQYF. DNA for the CDR3: TGTGCCAGCAGCCCACCTTTAGCGGGAGCCGGAGATACGCAGTATTTT.

This chain links TRBV28 with TRBJ2-7; no definite D call. The CDR3 length is 16 residues. CDR1 is MDHEN, CDR2 SYDVKM, per germline. Trimming took 6 bases from V and 2 from J, leaving 20 bases between them. CDR3 loop: CASSLLSLPLTYEQYF. CDR3 nucleotide sequence: TGTGCCAGCAGCCTCCTAAGTTTGCCCCTGACCTACGAGCAGTACTTC.

The rearrangement links TRBV9 to TRBJ2-5, with 7 bases identical to TRBD2. This CDR3 has 16 residues. Germline V gene sequence: CDR1 SGDLS, CDR2 YYNGEE. Trimming took 4 bases from V and 0 from J; bases not matched to a gene: 9. In DNA, the CDR3 is TGTGCCAGCAGCCCCTGGGGGAGGGGCCACCAAGAGACCCAGTACTTC. Translating gives CASSPWGRGHQETQYF.

J is TRBJ2-7 and V is TRBV6-5, with a tentative D call TRBD1 (6 bases). V dropped 6 bases and J dropped 5 bases, with 14 bases sitting between them. The CDR3 loop spans 13 amino acids. The germline gives CDR1 MNHEY, CDR2 SVGAGI. The CDR3 region is CASRGSDSHEQYF. The CDR3 DNA sequence: TGTGCCAGCAGGGGATCGGACAGCCACGAGCAGTACTTC.

The V call is TRBV20-1, the J call TRBJ2-7; D gene unclear. The V and J ends lost 1 base and 4 bases respectively, with 5 bases between them. CDR3 length equals 11 residues. Germline lookup yields CDR1 DFQATT and CDR2 SNEGSKA (reference sequence). DNA for the CDR3: TGCAGTGCTAGAGCAAAATACGAGCAGTACTTC. The encoded protein is CSARAKYEQYF.